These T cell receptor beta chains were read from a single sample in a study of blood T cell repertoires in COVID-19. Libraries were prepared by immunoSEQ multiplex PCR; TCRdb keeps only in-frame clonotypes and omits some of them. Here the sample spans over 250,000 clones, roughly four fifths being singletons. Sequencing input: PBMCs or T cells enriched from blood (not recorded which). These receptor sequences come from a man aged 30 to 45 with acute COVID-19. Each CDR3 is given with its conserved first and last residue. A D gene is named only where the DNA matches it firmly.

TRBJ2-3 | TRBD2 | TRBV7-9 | CASSFDKGLARDTQYF
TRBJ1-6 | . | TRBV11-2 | CASRQTSPLHF
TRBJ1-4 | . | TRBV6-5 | CASMGGNEKLFF
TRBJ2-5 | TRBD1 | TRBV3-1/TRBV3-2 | CASSDRGWPEETQYF
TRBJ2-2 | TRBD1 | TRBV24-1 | CATSDHRGPPTGELFF
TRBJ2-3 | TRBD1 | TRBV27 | CASSRTGVNTDTQYF
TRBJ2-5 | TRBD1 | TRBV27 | CASNGLGQGAWETQYF
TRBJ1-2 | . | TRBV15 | CATSRPPGNYGYTF
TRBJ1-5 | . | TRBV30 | CAWAKGEGYQPQHF
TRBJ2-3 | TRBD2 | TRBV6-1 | CASSDPSGGGDTQYF
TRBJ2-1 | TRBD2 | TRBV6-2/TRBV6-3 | CASSPAGGGWNEQFF
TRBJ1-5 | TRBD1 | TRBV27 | CASTTLYRGRFRPQHF
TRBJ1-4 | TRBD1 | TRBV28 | CASNVRGREKLFF
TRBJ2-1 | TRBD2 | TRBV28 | CATQGLAGGSYNEQFF
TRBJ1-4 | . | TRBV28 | CASTDPGGGEKLFF
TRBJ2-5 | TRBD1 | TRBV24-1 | CATSDATGVGETQYF
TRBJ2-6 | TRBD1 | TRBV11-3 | CASSLGQGGSGANVLTF
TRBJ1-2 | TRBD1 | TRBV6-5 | CASSYLGQGVNYGYTF
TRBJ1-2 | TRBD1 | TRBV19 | CASSPQGALGYTF
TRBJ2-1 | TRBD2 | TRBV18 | CASSGESSGRDEQFF
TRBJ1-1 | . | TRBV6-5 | CASSWGHLNTEAFF
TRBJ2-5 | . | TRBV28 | CASSLGASVETQYF
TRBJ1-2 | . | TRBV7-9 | CASSQDRPGGYTF